Below, 27 T cell receptor beta chains from the same sample are listed, as sequenced in a study of long-term antiretroviral therapy in people with HIV. Investigators performed immunoSEQ version v3.0 at survey level. Sequencing used immunoSEQ multiplex PCR; TCRdb keeps in-frame clones, though not all of them. The table records under 35,000 clones, approximately 93% of them present only once. Sequencing used unsorted PBMCs, obtained around 5 years after starting antiretroviral therapy. The source of these receptors is a woman aged 50 to 60 with HIV.

The chain employs TRBV30 and TRBJ1-4, with D unclear. This CDR3 comprises 11 residues. The V end was cut by 2 bases, the J end by 6 bases, with 4 bases between. Germline V gene lookup returns CDR1 GTSNPN and CDR2 SVGIG (reference sequence). The CDR3 sequence: CAWSRYEKLFF. The CDR3 DNA reads TGTGCCTGGAGTCGATATGAAAAACTGTTTTTT.

This rearrangement joins TRBV5-6 to TRBJ2-7; a possible D gene is TRBD2 (5 bases). CDR1 and CDR2 from the germline V gene are SGHDT and YYEEEE. The CDR3 runs to 12 residues. The ends were cut back, 4 bases at V and 4 bases at J, with 9 bases in the middle. This CDR3 reads CASSARDYEQYF. CDR3 coding DNA: TGTGCCAGCAGCGCCCGGGATTACGAGCAGTACTTC.

This rearrangement joins TRBV19 to TRBJ2-7; 7 bases line up with TRBD1. CDR3 length: 13 amino acids. After removal of 5 bases from V and 4 bases from J, the junction contained 5 bases not matched to a gene. The germline V gene has CDR1 LNHDA and CDR2 SQIVND (reference sequence). The CDR3 DNA follows: TGTGCCAGTAGTGAGGGACAGCGGTACGAGCAGTACTTC. It is translated as CASSEGQRYEQYF.

The CDR3 loop reads CAISESDRGWNEQFF. The CDR3 DNA reads as TGTGCCATCAGTGAGTCGGACAGGGGGTGGAATGAGCAGTTCTTC. This chain links TRBV10-3 with TRBJ2-1; 10 bases line up with TRBD1. The V segment lost 0 bases and the J segment 7 bases; nucleotides outside the gene matches: 3. This CDR3 comprises 15 residues. Germline CDR1 reads ENHRY; CDR2 reads SYGVKD.

The chain employs TRBV30 and TRBJ1-5; D might be TRBD1 (6 bases). The CDR3 loop spans 14 amino acids. Trimming took off 5 bases at V and 4 bases at J, with 15 bases between the two ends. The germline CDR1 and CDR2 sequences are GTSNPN and SVGIG (reference sequence). The chain's CDR3 is CAWDTGLGNQPQHF. For the CDR3, the DNA is TGTGCCTGGGATACAGGGTTGGGGAATCAGCCCCAGCATTTT.

This chain joins TRBV4-1 and TRBJ1-3, with 8 bases fitting TRBD1. The CDR3 covers 15 residues. Germline V gene lookup returns CDR1 MGHRA and CDR2 YSYEKL. V trimming: 5 bases; J trimming: 0 bases; junction bases outside the gene matches: 3. CDR3 protein: CASSRDRNSGNTIYF. The CDR3 coding sequence is TGCGCCAGCAGCAGGGACAGGAACTCTGGAAACACCATATATTTT.

This chain links TRBV27 with TRBJ1-1, with TRBD1 as a possible D gene (6 bases). The CDR3 runs 15 residues. Trimming stripped 1 base from V and 1 base from J, with 10 bases between. The germline V gene encodes CDR1 MNHEY and CDR2 SMNVEV (reference sequence). CDR3 DNA sequence: TGTGCCAGCAGTTTATTTGGGGGGGCGAACACTGAAGCTTTCTTT. Protein: CASSLFGGANTEAFF.

This chain joins TRBV19 and TRBJ2-5; 8 bases match TRBD1. The V gene end was trimmed by 4 bases and the J gene end by 3 bases; junction bases not matched to a gene: 10. CDR1 and CDR2 from the germline V gene are LNHDA and SQIVND (reference sequence). The CDR3 runs 16 residues. Written as DNA, the CDR3 is TGTGCCAGTAGTAGTCCACCCGGGACAGGAAAAGAGACCCAGTACTTC. Translation gives CASSSPPGTGKETQYF.

CDR3 sequence reads: CASSTGGNSPLHF. The CDR3 nucleotides read TGTGCCAGCAGTACGGGGGGAAATTCACCCCTCCACTTT. This chain links TRBV2 with TRBJ1-6, with a weak D call TRBD1 (5 bases). The CDR3 totals 13 residues. Germline V gene data show CDR1 as SNHLY and CDR2 as FYNNEI. Trimming left V 5 bases short and J 7 bases short, with 9 bases between.

In this sample, this clone turned up once. V and J are TRBV5-4 and TRBJ1-1; TRBD1 aligns across 7 bases. Germline V gene lookup returns CDR1 SGHNT and CDR2 YYREEE (reference sequence). This CDR3 is built from 12 residues. The V gene end was trimmed by 5 bases and the J gene end by 5 bases; junction bases not matched to a gene: 3. The CDR3 DNA is TGTGCCAGCAGTACGACAGGGACTGAAGCTTTCTTT. Residues: CASSTTGTEAFF.

This rearrangement joins TRBV6-1 to TRBJ2-3; D assignment may be TRBD1 or TRBD2 (6 bases each). The V and J ends lost 6 bases and 4 bases respectively, with 17 bases between them. CDR3 length equals 15 residues. Looked up from germline, CDR1 is MNHNS and CDR2 is SASEGT. The CDR3: CASSTGTGGADTQYF. The DNA of the CDR3 is TGTGCCAGCAGCACAGGGACCGGGGGTGCAGATACGCAGTATTTT.

The chain recombines TRBV5-6 with TRBJ1-4, with 8 bases fitting TRBD1. The germline CDR1 and CDR2 sequences are SGHDT and YYEEEE. There are 15 residues in the CDR3. The junction had 5 bases not matched to a gene; V was cut back by 0 bases and J by 7 bases. CDR3 residues: CASSLADRVGEKLFF. The DNA for the CDR3 is TGTGCCAGCAGCTTGGCGGACAGGGTCGGTGAAAAACTGTTTTTT.

DNA of the CDR3: TGTGCCAGTAGACCAGCCCAGTTCAATCAGCCCCAGCATTTT. It encodes CASRPAQFNQPQHF. This chain uses TRBV19 with TRBJ1-5; no reliable D call. Germline V CDR1 and CDR2: LNHDA, SQIVND (reference sequence). Trimming took off 6 bases at V and 3 bases at J, with 12 bases between the two ends. CDR3 length: 14 amino acids.

The chain combines TRBV6-5 with TRBJ2-7; tentatively, D is TRBD1 (5 bases). From germline, CDR1 is MNHEY and CDR2 SVGAGI. V was clipped by 0 bases and J by 3 bases, with 12 bases between them. The CDR3 sequence is 15 residues long. For the CDR3, the DNA is TGTGCCAGCAGTTACTCTGGGGCGAGTGACTACGAGCAGTACTTC. It yields the protein CASSYSGASDYEQYF.

This chain uses TRBV29-1 with TRBJ2-3; D is ambiguous. The CDR3 spans 13 residues. Germline values: CDR1 SQVTM, CDR2 ANQGSEA. With 3 bases removed from V and 1 base from J, the gap between germline ends came to 8 bases. CDR3 region: CSVDRQGTDTQYF. CDR3 bases: TGCAGCGTTGATCGGCAGGGCACAGATACGCAGTATTTT.

The rearrangement uses TRBV15 and TRBJ2-5; no reliable D call. Germline V CDR1 and CDR2: LNHNV, YYDKDF (reference sequence). CDR3 length: 16 amino acids. V lost 1 base, J lost 2 bases, and 14 bases lay in between. The CDR3: CATSRVKGLGQETQYF. Here the CDR3 DNA reads TGTGCCACCAGCAGAGTTAAAGGGCTCGGGCAAGAGACCCAGTACTTC. The variable domain in full, completed from reference TRBV15 and TRBJ2-5, reads DAMVIQNPRYQVTQFGKPVTLSCSQTLNHNVMYWYQQKSSQAPKLLFHYYDKDFNNEADTPDNFQSRRPNTSFCFLDIRSPGLGDTAMYLCATSRVKGLGQETQYFGPGTRLLVL.

This chain links TRBV2 with TRBJ1-1, with D perhaps matching TRBD1 (5 bases). V lost 3 bases and J lost 6, with 17 bases in between. The CDR3 is made up of 15 amino acids. In germline, CDR1 is SNHLY, CDR2 FYNNEI. The CDR3 is CASSDTTALGAEAFF. The CDR3 region has the DNA TGTGCCAGCAGTGACACTACGGCCTTGGGGGCTGAAGCTTTCTTT.

CDR3 bases: TGTGCCAGCAGCTTGGAACAGGGGGTGTGGGGCTACACCTTC. This encodes CASSLEQGVWGYTF. The chain links TRBV5-5 to TRBJ1-2, with 8 bases identical to TRBD1. V gave up 0 bases and J gave up 8 bases; unmatched junction bases: 6. The CDR3 is made up of 14 amino acids. The germline V gene has CDR1 SGHKS and CDR2 YYEKEE (reference sequence).

V usage is TRBV4-2 and J usage is TRBJ2-2, with TRBD2 matching over 8 bases. This CDR3 spans 15 amino acids. The junction had 3 bases not matched to a gene; V was cut back by 0 bases and J by 6 bases. The germline V gene has CDR1 LGHNA and CDR2 YNFKEQ. The CDR3 region is CASSQDDSGAGELFF. The CDR3 nucleotides are TGTGCCAGCAGCCAAGATGATAGCGGGGCCGGGGAGCTGTTTTTT.

In DNA form, the CDR3 reads TGTGCCAGCAGCTTCCAGGGAAGGTCTGAAGCTTTCTTT. Amino acid sequence: CASSFQGRSEAFF. V usage is TRBV5-4 and J usage is TRBJ1-1, with D possibly matching TRBD1 (5 bases). The germline V gene encodes CDR1 SGHNT and CDR2 YYREEE (reference sequence). This CDR3 spans 13 amino acids. V dropped 2 bases and J dropped 6 bases, with 11 bases sitting between them. Based on the CDR3 plus reference TRBV5-4 and TRBJ1-1, the full variable domain is ETGVTQSPTHLIKTRGQQVTLRCSSQSGHNTVSWYQQALGQGPQFIFQYYREEENGRGNFPPRFSGLQFPNYSSELNVNALELDDSALYLCASSFQGRSEAFFGQGTRLTVV.

This clone is a singleton in its sample. The chain uses TRBV5-1 and TRBJ1-2, with D unresolved. Looked up from germline, CDR1 is SGHRS and CDR2 is YFSETQ. This CDR3 is built from 14 residues. Deletions cut 5 bases from V and 3 bases from J, with 14 bases between. Here the CDR3 DNA reads TGCGCCAGCAGTTCCCCCCAGGAGGACTATGGCTACACCTTC. It specifies CASSSPQEDYGYTF.

The V call is TRBV11-2, the J call TRBJ1-4; 9 bases are shared with TRBD1. V lost 8 bases, J lost 1 base, and 2 bases stayed unmatched. The length of the CDR3 is 14 residues. Germline CDR1 SGHAT, CDR2 FQNNGV. The CDR3 protein is CASGTGQTNEKLFF. CDR3 in DNA: TGTGCCAGCGGGACAGGGCAAACTAATGAAAAACTGTTTTTT. Full variable domain (rest looked up from reference TRBV11-2 and TRBJ1-4): EAGVAQSPRYKIIEKRQSVAFWCNPISGHATLYWYQQILGQGPKLLIQFQNNGVVDDSQLPKDRFSAERLKGVDSTLKIQPAKLEDSAVYLCASGTGQTNEKLFFGSGTQLSVL.

A few counts support this clone. The chain recombines TRBV30 with TRBJ1-6; TRBD1 aligns across 9 bases. The V gene end was trimmed by 2 bases and the J gene end by 5 bases; junction bases not matched to a gene: 7. The CDR3 runs 16 residues. Germline CDR1 and CDR2: GTSNPN and SVGIG (reference sequence). CDR3 sequence: CAWSHPDRGNNSPLHF. The CDR3 DNA reads TGTGCCTGGAGTCATCCAGACAGGGGGAATAATTCACCCCTCCACTTT.

This rearrangement joins TRBV6-5 to TRBJ2-1, with TRBD2 matching 7 bases. Losses at the gene ends were 5 bases for V and 11 bases for J; bases not matched to a gene: 9. This CDR3 is built from 13 residues. In germline, CDR1 is MNHEY, CDR2 SVGAGI. The CDR3 coding sequence is TGTGCCAGCAGTACCCAGCGGGGCGGGCAGCAGTTCTTC. Translation gives CASSTQRGGQQFF.

The rearrangement joins TRBV7-9 to TRBJ1-5; D unclear. V was trimmed by 1 base and J by 4 bases, leaving 14 bases between them. Germline CDR1 SEHNR, CDR2 FQNEAQ (reference sequence). The CDR3 is made up of 16 amino acids. CDR3 region: CASSLGIGQLNQPQHF. The CDR3 DNA follows: TGTGCCAGCAGCTTAGGCATCGGTCAGCTGAATCAGCCCCAGCATTTT. The entire variable domain, with the rest obtained from reference TRBV7-9 and TRBJ1-5, is as follows: DTGVSQNPRHKITKRGQNVTFRCDPISEHNRLYWYRQTLGQGPEFLTYFQNEAQLEKSRLLSDRFSAERPKGSFSTLEIQRTEQGDSAMYLCASSLGIGQLNQPQHFGDGTRLSIL.

This rearrangement joins TRBV5-8 to TRBJ1-1; 10 positions agree with TRBD1. The trim removed 2 bases at V and 5 bases at J, leaving 9 bases unmatched. Germline CDR1 SGHTS, CDR2 YDEGEE. The CDR3 spans 16 residues. DNA for the CDR3: TGTGCCAGCAGCTTTGACAGGGGGCAAATTGGGACTGAAGCTTTCTTT. Encoded protein: CASSFDRGQIGTEAFF. The full variable domain, in which reference TRBV5-8 and TRBJ1-1 provide the parts outside the CDR3, is EAGVTQSPTHLIKTRGQQATLRCSPISGHTSVYWYQQALGLGLQFLLWYDEGEERNRGNFPPRFSGRQFPNYSSELNVNALELEDSALYLCASSFDRGQIGTEAFFGQGTRLTVV.

The chain combines TRBV25-1 with TRBJ1-6, with a tentative D call TRBD1 (6 bases). Germline values: CDR1 MGHDK, CDR2 SYGVNS. V was trimmed by 6 bases and J by 6 bases, leaving 15 bases between them. The CDR3 is 15 amino acids. CDR3 sequence reads: CASSLNRAGNSPLHF. For the CDR3, the DNA is TGTGCCAGCAGCCTAAACAGGGCCGGTAATTCACCCCTCCACTTT.